This T cell receptor (beta chain) was documented in a study of post-analysis software for immune sequencing data (dated by TCRdb to 2015 to 2017). Describing the broader study: Recorded disease courses included relapsing-remitting, secondary progressive and progressive-relapsing multiple sclerosis, with some patients lacking subtype annotation. The multiple sclerosis patient repertoires were compared with 10 or so previously published healthy control repertoires from donors aged roughly 6 to 27 years. A subset of samples was prepared in parallel using single-end sample barcoding, then pooled and co-amplified after Illumina adapter ligation. Results the study describes overall, beyond this receptor: Significantly higher frequencies in patients than in controls were found for several TRBV segments, including TRBV5-6, TRBV5-1 and TRBV20-1. Direct clustering with F measure showed strong co-clustering of samples prepared in the same batch, prompting a batch-effect correction. The multiple sclerosis patient group was slightly younger than the control group. Significantly lower normalized Chao1 diversity was found in multiple sclerosis patients than in controls, suggesting substantial peripheral T-cell clonal expansion.

Concerning this clonotype: It lacks a known antigen. The record has no base qualities; no much larger clone is one base away.

To demonstrate the VDJtools post-analysis software, the study profiled TCR beta repertoires from the peripheral blood of 13 young patients with multiple sclerosis. The multiple sclerosis patients were children and adolescents ranging in age from 6 to 15 years. Receptor libraries were prepared by PCR. These reads were obtained on an Illumina HiSeq 2500. Unique molecular identifiers were incorporated into TCR beta cDNA libraries to reduce PCR and sequencing biases. Every 1 to 10 million input T cells yielded approximately 500,000 cDNA molecules, meaning each molecule approximated one T cell. The same protocol used for the earlier healthy control dataset was applied to prepare and sequence the patient libraries. Within a given batch, samples were prepared together, multiplexed and sequenced on the same HiSeq lane. Per the source publication's procedure: MIGEC was used to process the raw barcoded reads, and molecular identifier groups with only a single read were discarded before consensus assembly and CDR3 extraction. VDJtools was used for post-analysis of the clonotype tables, and diversity was normalized by down-sampling every dataset to the size of the smallest sample. In repertoire overlap clustering, CDR3 amino acid sequences, but not nucleotide sequences, were matched to correct batch-related cross-sample contamination. The raw public data were reprocessed by TCRdb itself: fastp quality trimming at Q25, MiXCR clonotype calling, in-frame beta chains only. Identical CDR3 protein sequences are pooled into one entry, listed with their most common genes and DNA. TCRdb's processing, not the authors', yielded these V and J calls. This sample is represented by 750,000 to 950,000 distinct CDR3 sequences; around 50% of them were singletons. Jointly, the top ten make up approximately 4.3% of the sample.

From a lookup of the germline V gene (reference sequence), CDR1 and CDR2 are SEHNR and FQNEAQ. V is cut by 0 bases and J by 1 base, and the space between the germline ends is 6 bases. The CDR3 numbers 14 residues from cysteine through phenylalanine. Of the read, only the CDR3 DNA is kept; its 42 bases are in frame from base 1. The clonotype comes from a girl aged 5-17 years with multiple sclerosis. Sequenced input: blood. The rearranged chain carries TRBV7-9 and TRBJ1-2; the D segment cannot be called with confidence. The CDR3 reads CASSLAEVNYGYTF. The DNA sequence reads TGTGCCAGCAGCTTAGCGGAAGTTAACTATGGCTACACCTTC.